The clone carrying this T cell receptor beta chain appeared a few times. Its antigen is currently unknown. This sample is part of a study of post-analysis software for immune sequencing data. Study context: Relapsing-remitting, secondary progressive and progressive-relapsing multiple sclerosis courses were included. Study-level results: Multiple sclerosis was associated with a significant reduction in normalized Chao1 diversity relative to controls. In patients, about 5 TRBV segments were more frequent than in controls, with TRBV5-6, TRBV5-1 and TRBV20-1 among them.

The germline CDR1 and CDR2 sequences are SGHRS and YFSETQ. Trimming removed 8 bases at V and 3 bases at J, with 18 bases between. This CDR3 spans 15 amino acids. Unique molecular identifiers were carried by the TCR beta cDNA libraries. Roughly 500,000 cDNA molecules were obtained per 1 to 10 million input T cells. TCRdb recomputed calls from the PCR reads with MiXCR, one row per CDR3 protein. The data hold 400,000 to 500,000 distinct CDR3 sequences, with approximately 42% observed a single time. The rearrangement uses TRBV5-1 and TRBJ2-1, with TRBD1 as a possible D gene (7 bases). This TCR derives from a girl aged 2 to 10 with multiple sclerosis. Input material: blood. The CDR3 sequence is CASWSAGQSYNEQFF. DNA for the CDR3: TGCGCCAGTTGGAGCGCGGGACAGAGCTACAATGAGCAGTTCTTC.